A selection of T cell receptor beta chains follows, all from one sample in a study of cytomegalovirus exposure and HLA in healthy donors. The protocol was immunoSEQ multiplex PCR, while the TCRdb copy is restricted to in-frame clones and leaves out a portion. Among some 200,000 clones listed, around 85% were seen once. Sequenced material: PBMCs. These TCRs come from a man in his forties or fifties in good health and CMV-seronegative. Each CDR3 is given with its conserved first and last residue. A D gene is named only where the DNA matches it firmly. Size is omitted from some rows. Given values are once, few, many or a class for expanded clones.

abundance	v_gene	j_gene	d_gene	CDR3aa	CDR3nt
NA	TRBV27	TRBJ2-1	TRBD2	CASSSSGLAGGNEQFF	TGTGCCAGCAGTTCCTCCGGACTAGCGGGGGGGAATGAGCAGTTCTTC
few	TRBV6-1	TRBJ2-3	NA	CASNPLGRGADTQYF	TGTGCCAGCAATCCCCTTGGTAGGGGTGCAGATACGCAGTATTTT
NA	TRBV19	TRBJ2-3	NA	CASSSRGTSDTQYF	TGTGCCAGTAGTTCTCGGGGAACGTCAGATACGCAGTATTTT
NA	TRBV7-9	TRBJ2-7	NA	CASSLPARSYEQYF	TGTGCCAGCAGCTTACCAGCGCGATCCTACGAGCAGTACTTC
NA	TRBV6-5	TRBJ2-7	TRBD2	CASSGGVRYEQYF	TGTGCCAGCTCGGGAGGGGTGAGGTACGAGCAGTACTTC
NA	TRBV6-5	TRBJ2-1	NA	CATGRVGQLNNEQFF	TGTGCCACCGGGCGTGTCGGACAGCTTAACAATGAGCAGTTCTTC
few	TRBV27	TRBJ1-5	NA	CASSPPSQMYSNQPQHF	TGTGCCAGCAGCCCTCCCTCACAGATGTATAGCAATCAGCCCCAGCATTTT
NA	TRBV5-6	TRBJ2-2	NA	CASSLGNRYTGELFF	TGTGCCAGCAGCTTGGGAAATAGATACACCGGGGAGCTGTTTTTT
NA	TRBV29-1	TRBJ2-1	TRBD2	CSVDIAGGLNEQFF	TGCAGCGTTGATATAGCGGGAGGGCTAAATGAGCAGTTCTTC
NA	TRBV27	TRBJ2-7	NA	CASSTGRLKYEQYF	TGTGCCAGCAGTACCGGGAGACTTAAATACGAGCAGTACTTC
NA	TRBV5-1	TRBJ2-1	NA	CASSPLTSYNEQFF	TGCGCCAGCAGCCCGTTGACAAGCTACAATGAGCAGTTCTTC
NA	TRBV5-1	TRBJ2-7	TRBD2	CASSLAGGSYEQYF	TGCGCCAGCAGCCTAGCGGGAGGGTCCTACGAGCAGTACTTC
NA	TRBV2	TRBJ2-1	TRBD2	CASRGLADSYNEQFF	TGTGCCAGCAGAGGACTAGCGGACTCCTACAATGAGCAGTTCTTC
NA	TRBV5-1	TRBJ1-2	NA	CASSLVGGDGGGYTF	TGCGCCAGCAGCTTGGTAGGCGGGGACGGTGGTGGCTACACCTTC
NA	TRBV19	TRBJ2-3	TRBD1	CASSGPGQGAEADTQYF	TGTGCCAGTAGTGGACCGGGACAGGGGGCGGAGGCAGATACGCAGTATTTT
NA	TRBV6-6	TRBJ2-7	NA	CASSPGSYEQYF	TGTGCCAGCAGTCCCGGGAGCTACGAGCAGTACTTC
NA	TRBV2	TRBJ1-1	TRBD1	CASSAEQGIGAFF	TGTGCCAGCAGTGCCGAACAGGGGATAGGAGCTTTCTTT
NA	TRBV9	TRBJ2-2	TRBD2	CASSVEGGLAGMRTGELFF	TGTGCCAGCAGCGTAGAAGGGGGACTAGCGGGAATGAGGACCGGGGAGCTGTTTTTT
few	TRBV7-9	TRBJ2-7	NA	CASATGGSRGSRTYEQYF	TGTGCCAGCGCAACCGGGGGGTCCAGGGGCTCTAGAACCTACGAGCAGTACTTC
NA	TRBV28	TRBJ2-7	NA	CASSLWSPEMPLYEQYF	TGTGCCAGCAGTTTATGGAGTCCGGAGATGCCCCTCTACGAGCAGTACTTC
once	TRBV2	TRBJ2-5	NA	CASRLKETQYF	TGTGCCAGCAGACTCAAAGAGACCCAGTACTTC
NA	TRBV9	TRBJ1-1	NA	CASSVKDQGSLGSTEAFF	TGTGCCAGCAGCGTTAAAGACCAAGGATCATTAGGGAGCACTGAAGCTTTCTTT
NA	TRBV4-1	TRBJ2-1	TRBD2	CASSKIKAGADEQFF	TGCGCCAGCAGCAAAATTAAAGCGGGAGCCGATGAGCAGTTCTTC
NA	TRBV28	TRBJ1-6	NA	CAGQGGSSSYNSPLHF	TGTGCCGGCCAGGGCGGATCTAGCTCCTATAATTCACCCCTCCACTTT
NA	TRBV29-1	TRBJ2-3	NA	CSVGTAYTQYF	TGCAGCGTTGGGACAGCTTATACGCAGTATTTT
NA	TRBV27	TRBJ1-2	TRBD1	CASSPWDRARDGYTF	TGTGCCAGCAGTCCGTGGGACAGGGCGAGAGATGGCTACACCTTC
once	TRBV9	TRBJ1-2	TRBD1	CASSPRTGEGYGYTF	TGTGCCAGCAGCCCACGGACAGGAGAGGGCTATGGCTACACCTTC
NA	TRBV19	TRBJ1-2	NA	CASSLVSGYYYGYTF	TGTGCCAGTAGCCTCGTCAGCGGTTATTACTATGGCTACACCTTC
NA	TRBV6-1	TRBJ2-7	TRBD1	CASSQGTGFDEQYF	TGTGCCAGCAGTCAGGGGACAGGGTTCGACGAGCAGTACTTC
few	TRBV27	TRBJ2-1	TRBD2	CASSSGTSGTNEQFF	TGTGCCAGCAGTTCCGGGACTAGCGGGACCAATGAGCAGTTCTTC
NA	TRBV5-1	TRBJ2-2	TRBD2	CASTGGSTGELFF	TGCGCCAGCACCGGGGGGAGCACCGGGGAGCTGTTTTTT
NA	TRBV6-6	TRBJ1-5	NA	CASRGRANQPQHF	TGTGCCAGCAGGGGCAGGGCGAATCAGCCCCAGCATTTT
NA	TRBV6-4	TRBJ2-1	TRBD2	CASSAGTSNEQFF	TGTGCCAGCAGTGCCGGGACTAGCAATGAGCAGTTCTTC
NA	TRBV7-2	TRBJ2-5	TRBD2	CASSLGPSGYQETQYF	TGTGCCAGCAGCTTGGGACCTAGCGGGTACCAAGAGACCCAGTACTTC
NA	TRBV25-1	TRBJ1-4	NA	CASSDRSTSNEKLFF	TGTGCCAGCAGTGATCGGAGTACGTCTAATGAAAAACTGTTTTTT
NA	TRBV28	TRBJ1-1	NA	CASRRSTGSIPFF	TGTGCCAGCAGGAGATCGACGGGATCCATCCCTTTCTTT
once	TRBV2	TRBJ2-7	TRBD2	CASSEVSGGTYEQYF	TGTGCCAGCAGTGAAGTTTCGGGAGGAACGTACGAGCAGTACTTC
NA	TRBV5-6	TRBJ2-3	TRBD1	CASSLRTGGTDTQYF	TGTGCCAGCAGCCTCCGGACAGGGGGCACAGATACGCAGTATTTT
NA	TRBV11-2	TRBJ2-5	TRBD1	CASSQDRGLVETQYF	TGTGCCAGCAGCCAAGACAGGGGTTTGGTAGAGACCCAGTACTTC
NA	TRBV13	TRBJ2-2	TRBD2	CASSSREGLADGELFF	TGTGCCAGCAGCTCTAGAGAGGGACTAGCGGACGGGGAGCTGTTTTTT
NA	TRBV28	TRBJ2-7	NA	CASSLWPEQYF	TGTGCCAGCAGTTTGTGGCCCGAGCAGTACTTC
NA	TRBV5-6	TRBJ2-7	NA	CASSFSGPRSLYEQYF	TGTGCCAGCAGCTTTTCAGGGCCCCGATCGCTCTACGAGCAGTACTTC
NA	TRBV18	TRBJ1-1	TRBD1	CASSPPSLAGGMNTEAFF	TGTGCCAGCTCACCACCGAGCTTGGCAGGGGGCATGAACACTGAAGCTTTCTTT
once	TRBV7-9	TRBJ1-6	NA	CASSSRVGVGGSPLHF	TGTGCCAGCAGCTCGAGAGTGGGAGTGGGGGGATCACCCCTCCACTTT
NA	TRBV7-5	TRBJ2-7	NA	CVRSLDLAGAYEQYF	TGTGTCAGAAGCTTAGATTTAGCGGGAGCTTACGAGCAGTACTTC
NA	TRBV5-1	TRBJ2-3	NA	CASRAGRTDTQYF	TGCGCCAGCAGGGCGGGACGGACAGATACGCAGTATTTT
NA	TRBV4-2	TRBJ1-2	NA	CASSQAGGEGYTF	TGTGCCAGCAGCCAAGCGGGAGGGGAAGGCTACACCTTC
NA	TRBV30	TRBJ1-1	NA	CAWSVRVGVGTEAFF	NA
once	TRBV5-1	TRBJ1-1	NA	CASSGGGRLNTEAFF	TGCGCCAGCAGCGGAGGAGGACGGCTGAACACTGAAGCTTTCTTT
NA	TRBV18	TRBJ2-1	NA	CASSPPLGVVSYNEQFF	TGTGCCAGCTCACCACCTCTAGGTGTTGTCTCCTACAATGAGCAGTTCTTC
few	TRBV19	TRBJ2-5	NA	CASSIGLAYTYQETQYF	TGTGCCAGTAGTATTGGGCTAGCGTATACGTACCAAGAGACCCAGTACTTC
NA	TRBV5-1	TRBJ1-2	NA	CASSLEGVPGHGYTF	TGCGCCAGCAGCCTCGAGGGGGTCCCCGGTCATGGCTACACCTTC
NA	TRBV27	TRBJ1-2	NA	CASSIRRGWNYGYTF	TGTGCCAGCAGTATCCGCAGGGGCTGGAACTATGGCTACACCTTC
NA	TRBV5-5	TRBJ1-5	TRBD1	CASSPGTGGGQPQHF	TGTGCCAGCAGCCCCGGGACAGGGGGAGGTCAGCCCCAGCATTTT
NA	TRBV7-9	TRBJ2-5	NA	CASSLRRAGEETQYF	TGTGCCAGCAGCTTAAGGAGGGCAGGTGAAGAGACCCAGTACTTC